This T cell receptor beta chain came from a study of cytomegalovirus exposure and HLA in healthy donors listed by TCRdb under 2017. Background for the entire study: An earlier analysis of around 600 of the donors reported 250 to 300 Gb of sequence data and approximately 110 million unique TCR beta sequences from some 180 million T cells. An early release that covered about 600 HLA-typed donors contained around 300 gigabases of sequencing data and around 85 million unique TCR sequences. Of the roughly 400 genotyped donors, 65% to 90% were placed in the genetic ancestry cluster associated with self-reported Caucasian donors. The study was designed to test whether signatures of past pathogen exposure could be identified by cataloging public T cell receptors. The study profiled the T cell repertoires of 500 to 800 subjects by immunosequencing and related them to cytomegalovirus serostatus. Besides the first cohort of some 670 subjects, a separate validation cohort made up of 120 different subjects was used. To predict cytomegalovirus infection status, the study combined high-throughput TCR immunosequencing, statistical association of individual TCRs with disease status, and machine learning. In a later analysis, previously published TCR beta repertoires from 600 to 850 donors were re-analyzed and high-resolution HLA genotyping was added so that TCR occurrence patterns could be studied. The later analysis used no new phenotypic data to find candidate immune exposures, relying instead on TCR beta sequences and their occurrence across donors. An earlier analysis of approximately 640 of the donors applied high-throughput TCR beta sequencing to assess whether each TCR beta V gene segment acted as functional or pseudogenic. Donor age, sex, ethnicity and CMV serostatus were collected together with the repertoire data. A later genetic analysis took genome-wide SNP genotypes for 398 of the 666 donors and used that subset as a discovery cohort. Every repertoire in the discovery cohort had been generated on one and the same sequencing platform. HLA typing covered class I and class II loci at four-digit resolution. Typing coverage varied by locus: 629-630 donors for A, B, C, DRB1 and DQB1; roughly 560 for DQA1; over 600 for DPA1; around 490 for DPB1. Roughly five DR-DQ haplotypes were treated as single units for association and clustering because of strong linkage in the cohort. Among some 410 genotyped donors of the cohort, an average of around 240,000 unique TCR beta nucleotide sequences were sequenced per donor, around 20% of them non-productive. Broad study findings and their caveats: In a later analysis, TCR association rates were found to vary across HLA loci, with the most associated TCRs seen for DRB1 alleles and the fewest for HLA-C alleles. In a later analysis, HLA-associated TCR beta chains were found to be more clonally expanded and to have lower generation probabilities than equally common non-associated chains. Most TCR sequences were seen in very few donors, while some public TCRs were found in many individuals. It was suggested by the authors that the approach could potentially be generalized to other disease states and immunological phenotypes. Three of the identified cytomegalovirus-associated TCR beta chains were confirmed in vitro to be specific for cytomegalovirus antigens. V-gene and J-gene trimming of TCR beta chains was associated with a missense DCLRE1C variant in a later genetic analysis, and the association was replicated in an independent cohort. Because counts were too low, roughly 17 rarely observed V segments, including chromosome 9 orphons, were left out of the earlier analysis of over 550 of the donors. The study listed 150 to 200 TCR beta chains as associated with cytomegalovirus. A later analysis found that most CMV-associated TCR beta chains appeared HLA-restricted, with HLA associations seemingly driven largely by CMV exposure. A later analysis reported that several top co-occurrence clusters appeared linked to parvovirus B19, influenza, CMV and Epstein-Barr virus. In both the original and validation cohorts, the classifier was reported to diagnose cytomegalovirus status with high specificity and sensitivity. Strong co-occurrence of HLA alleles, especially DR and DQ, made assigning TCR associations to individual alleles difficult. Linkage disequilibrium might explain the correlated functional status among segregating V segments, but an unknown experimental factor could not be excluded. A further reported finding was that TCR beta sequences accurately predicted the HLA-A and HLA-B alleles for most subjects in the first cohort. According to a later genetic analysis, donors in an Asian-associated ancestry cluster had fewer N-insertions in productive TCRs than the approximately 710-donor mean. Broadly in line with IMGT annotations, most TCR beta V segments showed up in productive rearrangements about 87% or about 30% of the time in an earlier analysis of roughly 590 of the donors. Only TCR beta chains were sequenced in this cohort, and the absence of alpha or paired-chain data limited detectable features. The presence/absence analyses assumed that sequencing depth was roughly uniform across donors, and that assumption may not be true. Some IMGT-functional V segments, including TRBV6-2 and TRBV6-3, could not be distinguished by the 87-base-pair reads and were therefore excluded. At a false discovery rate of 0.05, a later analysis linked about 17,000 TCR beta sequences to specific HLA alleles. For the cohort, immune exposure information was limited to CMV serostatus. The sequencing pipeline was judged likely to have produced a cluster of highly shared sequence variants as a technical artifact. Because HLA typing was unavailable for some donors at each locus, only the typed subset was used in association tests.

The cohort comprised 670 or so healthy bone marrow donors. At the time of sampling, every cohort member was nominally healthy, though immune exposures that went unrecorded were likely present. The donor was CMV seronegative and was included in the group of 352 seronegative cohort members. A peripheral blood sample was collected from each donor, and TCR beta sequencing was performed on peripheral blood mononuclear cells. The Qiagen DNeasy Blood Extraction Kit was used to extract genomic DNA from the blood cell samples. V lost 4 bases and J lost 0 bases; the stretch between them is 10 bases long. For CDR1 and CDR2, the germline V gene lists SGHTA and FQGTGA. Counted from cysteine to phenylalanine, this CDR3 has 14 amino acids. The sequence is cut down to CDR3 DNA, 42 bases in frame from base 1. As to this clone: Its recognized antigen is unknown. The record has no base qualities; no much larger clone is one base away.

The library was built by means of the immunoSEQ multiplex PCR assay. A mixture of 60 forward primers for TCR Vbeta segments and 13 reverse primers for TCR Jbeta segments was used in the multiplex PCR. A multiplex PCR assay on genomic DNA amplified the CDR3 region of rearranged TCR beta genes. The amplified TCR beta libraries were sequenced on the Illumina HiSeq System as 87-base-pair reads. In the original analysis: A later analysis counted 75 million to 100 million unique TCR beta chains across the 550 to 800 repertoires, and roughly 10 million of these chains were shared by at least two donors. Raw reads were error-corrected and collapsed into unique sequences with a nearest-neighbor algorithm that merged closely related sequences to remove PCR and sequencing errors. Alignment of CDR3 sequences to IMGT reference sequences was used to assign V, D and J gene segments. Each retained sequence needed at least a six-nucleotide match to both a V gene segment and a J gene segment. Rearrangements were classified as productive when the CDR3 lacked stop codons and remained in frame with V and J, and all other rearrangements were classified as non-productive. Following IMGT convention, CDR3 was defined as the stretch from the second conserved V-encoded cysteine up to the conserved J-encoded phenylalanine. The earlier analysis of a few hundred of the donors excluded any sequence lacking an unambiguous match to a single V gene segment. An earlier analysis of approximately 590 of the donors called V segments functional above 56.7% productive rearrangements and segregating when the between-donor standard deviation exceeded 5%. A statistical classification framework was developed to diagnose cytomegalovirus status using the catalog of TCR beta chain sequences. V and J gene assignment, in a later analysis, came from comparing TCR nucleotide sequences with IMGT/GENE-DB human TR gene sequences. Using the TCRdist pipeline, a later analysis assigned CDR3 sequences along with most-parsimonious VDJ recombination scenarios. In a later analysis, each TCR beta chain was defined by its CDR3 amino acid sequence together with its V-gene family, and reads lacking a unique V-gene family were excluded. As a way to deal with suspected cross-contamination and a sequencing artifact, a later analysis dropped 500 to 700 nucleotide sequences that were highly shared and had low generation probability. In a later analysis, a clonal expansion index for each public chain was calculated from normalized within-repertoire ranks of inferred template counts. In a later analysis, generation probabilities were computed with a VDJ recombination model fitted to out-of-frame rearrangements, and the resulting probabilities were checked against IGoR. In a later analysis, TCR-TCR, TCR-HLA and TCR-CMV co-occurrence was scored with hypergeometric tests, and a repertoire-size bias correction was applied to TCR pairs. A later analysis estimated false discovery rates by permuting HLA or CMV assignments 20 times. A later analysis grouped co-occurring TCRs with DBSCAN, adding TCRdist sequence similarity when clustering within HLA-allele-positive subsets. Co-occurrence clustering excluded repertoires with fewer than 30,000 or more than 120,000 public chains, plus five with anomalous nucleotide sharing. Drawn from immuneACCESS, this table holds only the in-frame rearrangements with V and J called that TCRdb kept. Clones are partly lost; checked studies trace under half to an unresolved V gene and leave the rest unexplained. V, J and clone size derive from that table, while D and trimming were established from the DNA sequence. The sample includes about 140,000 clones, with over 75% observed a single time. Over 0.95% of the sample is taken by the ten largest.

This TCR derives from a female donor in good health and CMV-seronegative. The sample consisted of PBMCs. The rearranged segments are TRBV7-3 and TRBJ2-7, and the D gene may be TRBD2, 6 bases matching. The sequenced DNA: TGTGCCAGCAGCTCTGGGACTGGCTCCTACGAGCAGTACTTC. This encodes CASSSGTGSYEQYF.